This T cell receptor (beta chain) derives from a study of T cells expressing NK-cell markers. Across the whole study: HCMV seropositivity characterized most of the eight sequenced donors, and seronegativity one. Whole-study results and caveats: CD8+ T cells in roughly six donors included dominant NKG2C+ clonotypes at roughly 1.0-7.0%. Four of the donors also had these clonotypes leading their CD3+CD56-NKG2C+ fraction.

The CDR3 is 15 amino acids. Germline CDR1 is MNHNS and CDR2 is SASEGT. Regarding this clonotype: Its antigen is not identified.

Synthesis of TCR beta cDNA relied on 5'RACE template switching carrying UMIs. TCRdb reprocessed the 5' RACE reads; each CDR3 protein has one entry and no DNA is given. The sample table sets out a few hundred thousand distinct CDR3 sequences. The sequencing sample was made of blood T cells: a sorted CD56 or NKG2C T cell subset, CD4+ or CD8+ T cells, or bulk PBMC T cells (not recorded which). This clonotype was obtained from a man between 18 and 69 years old in good health. V is TRBV6-1 and J is TRBJ2-7; TCRdb indicates TRBD1, and absent DNA this call remains unverified. The CDR3 here is CASTLSETVNYEQYF.